Detailed here is one T cell receptor (beta chain). This entry belongs to a study of blood T cells in healthy people across ages. Primers used in a second PCR of roughly 6 to 11 cycles were a sample-barcoded 5' primer and a J-beta primer mix. TCRdb reprocessed the 5' RACE reads with MiXCR, giving one entry per CDR3 protein. The repertoire holds approximately 800,000 distinct CDR3 sequences, with approximately 25% as singletons. Trimming shortened V by 1 base and J by 5 bases, and 17 bases separated the two germline ends. CDR1 and CDR2 (germline): LNHNV, YYDKDF (reference sequence). The CDR3 is 16 residues long. These sequences were also reported in another study, on T cells of mothers and their children.

V is TRBV15 and J is TRBJ2-5, with D perhaps being TRBD1 or TRBD2 (5 bases each). The receptor was isolated from a boy aged 5-17 years in good health. The sequencing sample was made of blood. CDR3 region: CATSRAGVRGYETQYF. As DNA, the CDR3 is TGTGCCACCAGCAGAGCGGGTGTGAGGGGATATGAGACCCAGTACTTC.